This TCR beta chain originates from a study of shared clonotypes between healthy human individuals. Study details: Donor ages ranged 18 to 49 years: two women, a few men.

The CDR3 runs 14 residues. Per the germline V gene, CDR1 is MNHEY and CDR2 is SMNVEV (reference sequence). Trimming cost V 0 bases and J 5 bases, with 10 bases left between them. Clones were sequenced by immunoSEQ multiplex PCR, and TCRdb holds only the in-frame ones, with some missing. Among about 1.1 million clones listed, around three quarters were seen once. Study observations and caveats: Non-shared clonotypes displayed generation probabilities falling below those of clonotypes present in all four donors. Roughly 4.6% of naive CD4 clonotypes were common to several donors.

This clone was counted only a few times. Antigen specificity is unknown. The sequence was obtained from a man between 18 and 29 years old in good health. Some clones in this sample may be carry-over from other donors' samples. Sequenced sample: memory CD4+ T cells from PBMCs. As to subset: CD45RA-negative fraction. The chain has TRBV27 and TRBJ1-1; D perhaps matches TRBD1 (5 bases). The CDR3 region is CASSLSPGGTEAFF. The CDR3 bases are TGTGCCAGCAGTTTATCTCCTGGGGGTACTGAAGCTTTCTTT.